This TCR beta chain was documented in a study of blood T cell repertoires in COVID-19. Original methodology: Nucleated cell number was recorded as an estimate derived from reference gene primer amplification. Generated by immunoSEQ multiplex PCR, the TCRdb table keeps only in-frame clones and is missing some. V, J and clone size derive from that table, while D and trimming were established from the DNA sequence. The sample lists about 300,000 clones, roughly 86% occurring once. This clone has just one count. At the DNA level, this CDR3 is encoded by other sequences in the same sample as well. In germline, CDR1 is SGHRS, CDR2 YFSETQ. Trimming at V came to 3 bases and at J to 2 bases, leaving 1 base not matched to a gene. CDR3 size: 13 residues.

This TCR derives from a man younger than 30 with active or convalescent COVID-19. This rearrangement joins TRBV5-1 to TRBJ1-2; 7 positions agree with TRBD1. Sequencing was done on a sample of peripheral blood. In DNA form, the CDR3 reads TGCGCCAGCAGCTCGGGACAGAACTATGGCTACACCTTC. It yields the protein CASSSGQNYGYTF.